Shown below are 5 T cell receptor beta chains from a single sample sequenced in a study of blood T cell repertoires in COVID-19. Here immunoSEQ multiplex PCR was the method, and the copy in TCRdb shows in-frame clones only, minus some. The sample includes around 190,000 clones, roughly 90% of them seen just once. Sequencing was done on a sample of peripheral blood. The source is a man aged 50 or older with COVID-19, enrolled during active disease.

J is TRBJ2-1 and V is TRBV19; the match to TRBD2 covers 9 bases. The CDR3 has 17 amino acids. Trimming took 4 bases from V and 2 from J; bases not matched to a gene: 9. Per the germline V gene, CDR1 is LNHDA and CDR2 is SQIVND (reference sequence). CDR3 loop: CASSRLAGAPPYNEQFF. CDR3 in DNA: TGTGCCAGTAGTAGGTTAGCGGGAGCCCCCCCCTACAATGAGCAGTTCTTC.

The chain employs TRBV29-1 and TRBJ2-2, with 7 positions matching TRBD1. Germline V lookup: CDR1 SQVTM, CDR2 ANQGSEA. This CDR3 contains 13 residues. The V and J ends lost 5 bases and 5 bases, in that order; junction bases with no gene match: 5. This CDR3 is CSVSNRGTGELFF. The CDR3 bases are TGCAGCGTTTCTAACAGGGGAACCGGGGAGCTGTTTTTT.

The rearrangement uses TRBV27 and TRBJ2-7; TRBD1 aligns across 9 bases. The germline CDR1 and CDR2 sequences are MNHEY and SMNVEV (reference sequence). The CDR3 is made up of 15 amino acids. V lost 5 bases, J lost 9 bases, and 14 bases stayed unmatched. The CDR3 here is CASSPGQGYWVVQYF. The CDR3 nucleotides read TGTGCCAGCAGTCCGGGACAGGGCTATTGGGTGGTGCAGTACTTC.

The rearrangement joins TRBV2 to TRBJ2-2; TRBD2 matches 16 bases. The CDR3 sequence is 18 residues long. The V gene end was trimmed by 0 bases and the J gene end by 7 bases; junction bases not matched to a gene: 5. Germline values: CDR1 SNHLY, CDR2 FYNNEI. CDR3 in DNA: TGTGCCAGCAGTGAAGCCCCGGGACTAGCGGGAGGGTTCGGGGAGCTGTTTTTT. Its protein is CASSEAPGLAGGFGELFF.

This chain links TRBV12-3 or TRBV12-4 with TRBJ1-5; D ambiguous. CDR3 length: 12 amino acids. Between the trimmed V and J ends, which lost 8 bases and 9 bases, there was a span of 14 bases. CDR3 sequence reads: CASSPRVGPQHF. The DNA of the CDR3 is TGTGCCAGCTCTCCGCGGGTTGGGCCCCAGCATTTT.